A single sample is the source of the 15 T cell receptor beta chains below, sequenced in a study of cytomegalovirus exposure and HLA in healthy donors. Use of 60 Vbeta and 13 Jbeta primers characterized the PCR. The table came from immunoSEQ multiplex PCR; TCRdb's copy has only in-frame clones and leaves some out. The table includes around 100,000 clones, roughly four fifths detected once. What was sequenced was PBMCs. These receptors were collected from a young man in good health and CMV-seropositive.

The genes are TRBV7-9 and TRBJ1-1; D gene unclear. CDR3 length: 11 amino acids. CDR1 is SEHNR and CDR2 is FQNEAQ in the germline V gene (reference sequence). Trimming removed 5 bases from V and 4 bases from J, with 5 bases in between. The chain's CDR3 is CASSPLTEAFF. The CDR3 DNA reads TGTGCCAGCAGCCCCCTCACTGAAGCTTTCTTT.

The CDR3 DNA follows: TGCGCCAGCAGCTTGGGGTTCGGGGAAGGAAACAACTATGGCTACACCTTC. Translation gives CASSLGFGEGNNYGYTF. The chain is built from TRBV5-1 and TRBJ1-2; the D is unclear. From germline, CDR1 is SGHRS and CDR2 YFSETQ. Trimming shortened V by 0 bases and J by 2 bases, and 17 bases separated the two germline ends. There are 17 residues in the CDR3. Combining the CDR3 with reference TRBV5-1 and TRBJ1-2 gives the whole variable domain KAGVTQTPRYLIKTRGQQVTLSCSPISGHRSVSWYQQTPGQGLQFLFEYFSETQRNKGNFPGRFSGRQFSNSRSEMNVSTLELGDSALYLCASSLGFGEGNNYGYTFGSGTRLTVV.

This clone was seen a handful of times. The chain recombines TRBV7-9 with TRBJ2-3; TRBD2 aligns across 9 bases. The CDR3 spans 16 residues. After removal of 1 base from V and 2 bases from J, the junction contained 4 bases not matched to a gene. CDR1 is SEHNR and CDR2 is FQNEAQ in the germline V gene (reference sequence). CDR3 sequence: CASSLGPSGDTDTQYF. The DNA of the CDR3 is TGTGCCAGCAGCTTAGGCCCTAGCGGGGACACAGATACGCAGTATTTT.

The chain couples TRBV6-1 to TRBJ2-7; possibly TRBD1 for D (6 bases). Trimming took 11 bases from V and 2 from J, leaving 16 bases between them. CDR1 MNHNS and CDR2 SASEGT come from the germline V gene. The CDR3 is 13 amino acids. Here the CDR3 DNA reads TGTGCCTCCGGACCTAGGGGGACCTACGAGCAGTACGTC. Translation gives CASGPRGTYEQYV.

The rearrangement uses TRBV28 and TRBJ2-3; possibly TRBD1 for D (5 bases). V lost 3 bases, J lost 4 bases, and 14 bases lay in between. The CDR3 is 15 residues long. The germline V gene has CDR1 MDHEN and CDR2 SYDVKM. DNA of the CDR3: TGTGCCAGCAGTTTTATGGCCAGGGCACCAGATACGCAGTATTTT. It is translated as CASSFMARAPDTQYF. The full variable domain, rest sourced from reference TRBV28 and TRBJ2-3, is DVKVTQSSRYLVKRTGEKVFLECVQDMDHENMFWYRQDPGLGLRLIYFSYDVKMKEKGDIPEGYSVSREKKERFSLILESASTNQTSMYLCASSFMARAPDTQYFGPGTRLTVL.

The gene calls are TRBV5-6 and TRBJ2-7; perhaps TRBD1 as D (7 bases). Germline V gene data show CDR1 as SGHDT and CDR2 as YYEEEE. The CDR3 sequence is 14 residues long. The V end lost 5 bases, the J end lost 2 bases, and 14 bases lay between the germline ends. CDR3 DNA: TGTGCCAGCAGGTCCGACAGGGAGGCCTACGAGCAGTACGTC. Its protein is CASRSDREAYEQYV.

The chain recombines TRBV9 with TRBJ2-2, with D possibly being TRBD2 (5 bases). The V and J ends lost 2 bases and 4 bases respectively, with 12 bases between them. CDR1 is SGDLS, CDR2 YYNGEE, per germline. There are 15 residues in the CDR3. The CDR3 protein is CASSVQDSITGELFF. CDR3 in DNA: TGTGCCAGCAGCGTTCAGGACTCTATCACCGGGGAGCTGTTTTTT.

The chain recombines TRBV5-1 with TRBJ2-3; D may be TRBD2 (5 bases). Trimming stripped 0 bases from V and 6 bases from J, with 14 bases between. This CDR3 has 15 amino acids. Germline loops: CDR1 SGHRS, CDR2 YFSETQ. The DNA for the CDR3 is TGCGCCAGCAGCTTGGTTCTAGCCCTCGGGGATACGCAGTATTTT. Its protein is CASSLVLALGDTQYF.

For this clone: One end of the junction is discordant with germline, which a read error may explain. The chain couples TRBV20-1 to TRBJ1-2, with TRBD1 as a possible D gene (6 bases). Per the germline V gene, CDR1 is DFQATT and CDR2 is SNEGSKA (reference sequence). The CDR3 runs 11 residues. The CDR3 bases are TGCAGTGTAGGCCGGGACACAGAGCAACCCTTC. This codes for CSVGRDTEQPF.

The chain recombines TRBV9 with TRBJ2-2, with D perhaps TRBD1 (5 bases). The CDR3 loop spans 14 amino acids. V lost 1 base and J lost 4, with 8 bases in between. Germline CDR1 is SGDLS and CDR2 is YYNGEE. This CDR3 is CASSVSGFTGELFF. In DNA form, the CDR3 reads TGTGCCAGCAGCGTATCAGGGTTCACCGGGGAGCTGTTTTTT. Variable domain in full (rest from reference TRBV9 and TRBJ2-2): DSGVTQTPKHLITATGQRVTLRCSPRSGDLSVYWYQQSLDQGLQFLIQYYNGEERAKGNILERFSAQQFPDLHSELNLSSLELGDSALYFCASSVSGFTGELFFGEGSRLTVL.

The CDR3 reads CASSQNTGGNTGELFF. CDR3 coding DNA: TGTGCCAGCAGCCAAAATACAGGGGGGAACACCGGGGAGCTGTTTTTT. The V call is TRBV4-2, the J call TRBJ2-2; 8 bases line up with TRBD1. Trimming at V came to 2 bases and at J to 1 base, leaving 3 bases not matched to a gene. Germline loops: CDR1 LGHNA, CDR2 YNFKEQ. This CDR3 has 16 amino acids.

The J gene is TRBJ1-1, the V gene TRBV10-3; TRBD1 agrees at 8 bases. The germline CDR1 and CDR2 sequences are ENHRY and SYGVKD. The CDR3 is 14 residues long. V trimming: 7 bases; J trimming: 4 bases; junction bases outside the gene matches: 8. The CDR3 DNA reads TGTGCCATCACTCGACAGGGGATGGTCACTGAAGCTTTCTTT. Translation: CAITRQGMVTEAFF.

V and J are TRBV5-1 and TRBJ2-5; no reliable D call. CDR1 and CDR2 (germline): SGHRS, YFSETQ. The CDR3 contains 15 residues. Trimming pared 4 bases from V and 2 bases from J, leaving 15 bases between. This CDR3 reads CASSRNPAGQETQYF. CDR3 nucleotide sequence: TGCGCCAGCAGCCGCAACCCGGCAGGACAAGAGACCCAGTACTTC.

The chain carries TRBV4-1 and TRBJ2-7; 10 bases line up with TRBD2. Per the germline V gene, CDR1 is MGHRA and CDR2 is YSYEKL. Trimming cost V 4 bases and J 7 bases; bases outside gene matches: 16. The CDR3 covers 17 residues. CDR3 sequence reads: CASSPQVGAGGVWEQYV. The DNA of the CDR3 is TGCGCCAGCAGCCCCCAGGTTGGAGCGGGAGGGGTCTGGGAGCAGTACGTC.

The chain carries TRBV9 and TRBJ2-1; 7 positions match TRBD2. After removal of 4 bases from V and 5 bases from J, the junction contained 6 bases not matched to a gene. The CDR3 sequence is 14 residues long. CDR1 and CDR2 (germline): SGDLS, YYNGEE. This CDR3 is CASSSRDYHNEQFF. CDR3 DNA sequence: TGTGCCAGCAGCTCCCGGGACTACCACAATGAGCAGTTCTTC. Full variable domain (rest looked up from reference TRBV9 and TRBJ2-1): DSGVTQTPKHLITATGQRVTLRCSPRSGDLSVYWYQQSLDQGLQFLIQYYNGEERAKGNILERFSAQQFPDLHSELNLSSLELGDSALYFCASSSRDYHNEQFFGPGTRLTVL.